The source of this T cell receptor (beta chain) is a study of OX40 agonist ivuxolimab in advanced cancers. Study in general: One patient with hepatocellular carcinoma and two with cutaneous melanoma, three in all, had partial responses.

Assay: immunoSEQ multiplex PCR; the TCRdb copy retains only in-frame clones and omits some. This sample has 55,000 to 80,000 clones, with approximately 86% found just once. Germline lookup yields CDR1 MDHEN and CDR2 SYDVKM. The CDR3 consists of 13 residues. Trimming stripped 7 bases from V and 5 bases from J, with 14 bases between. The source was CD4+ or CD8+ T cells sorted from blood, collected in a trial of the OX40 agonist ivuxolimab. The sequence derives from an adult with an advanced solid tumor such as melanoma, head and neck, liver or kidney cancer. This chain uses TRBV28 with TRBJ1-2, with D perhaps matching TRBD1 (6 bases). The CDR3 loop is CASTAPGDYGYTF. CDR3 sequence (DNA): TGTGCCAGCACCGCCCCAGGGGATTATGGCTACACCTTC.